This T cell receptor (beta chain) was obtained from a study of lymphopenia after photon versus proton radiotherapy. The V gene's germline CDR1 is LGHNA and CDR2 YSLEER. V shed 4 bases and J 7 bases; nucleotides not matched to a gene: 6. The CDR3 is 13 residues long. Repertoires were generated with immunoSEQ multiplex PCR, while TCRdb's copy carries only in-frame clones and drops some. This sample has 30,000 to 45,000 clones, with about 90% found just once. The chain combines TRBV4-3 with TRBJ1-2; 7 positions match TRBD1. The sample consisted of peripheral blood, taken from a patient treated with photon-based radiotherapy. The receptor was isolated from a man aged 60-69 years with cholangiocarcinoma. The CDR3 sequence: CASSPRTGRGYTF. CDR3 DNA: TGCGCCAGCAGCCCCCGGACAGGCCGTGGCTACACCTTC.